This TCR beta chain was captured by sequencing in a study of T-cell reconstitution after alpha-beta-depleted transplantation in children (dated by TCRdb to the mid-2010s). Regarding the research as a whole: T-cell immune reconstitution after TCRalphabeta/CD19-depleted allogeneic hematopoietic cell transplantation in children was quantitatively tracked in the study by means of TCR repertoire profiling.

About this clonotype itself: This receptor's antigen is unknown. No per-base quality is available; no much larger clone lies one base away.

The library relied on PCR. The sequencer listed for this sample is Illumina HiSeq 2500. TCR library preparation used molecular barcoding, with unique molecular identifiers applied to normalize quantification of the TCRbeta repertoire. Using fastp at Q25 and MiXCR, TCRdb reprocessed the public reads and kept productive beta chains. For every CDR3 protein sequence, its rows merge into one entry that carries the most common genes and DNA. The sample table holds a few hundred thousand distinct CDR3 sequences, of which roughly 10% were seen once. The top ten hold around 22% of the sample. CDR1 SGHDT and CDR2 YYEEEE were looked up in the germline V gene. The CDR3 goes from the cysteine to the phenylalanine over 14 residues. This entry keeps only the CDR3 DNA: 42 bases, framed from base 1. The trim is 4 bases for V and 5 bases for J, with a gap of 15 bases between the germline ends. In the paper's terms, the treatment or condition label means: allogeneic hematopoietic cell transplantation with graft depleted of TCRalphabeta T cells and CD19 B cells. Transplant recipients were children who received TCRalphabeta/CD19-depleted allogeneic hematopoietic cell grafts.

General study outcomes and caveats: Over subsequent months, a decline in hyperexpanded clone frequencies was noted, and after one year, T-cell counts and TCRbeta diversity were mostly ascribed to newly produced T cells. The apparently early recovery of alphabetaT-cell counts about two months after transplant reportedly depended on only several hundred rapidly expanded clones that came from non-depleted graft cells. In some patients, the high TCRbeta diversity seen at day 60 was put down to recipient T cells and intrathymic progenitors that had survived conditioning.

The chain uses TRBV5-6 and TRBJ1-1; a tentative D call is TRBD1 (5 bases match). The TCR sequence derives from a male patient under 10 years old who had a stem cell transplant for chronic granulomatous disease, so the T cells may come from the graft donor. Sequenced here: peripheral blood, sampled 180 days after TCRalphabeta/CD19-depleted stem cell transplant. In nucleotides, the sequence is TGTGCCAGCAGCCCGGGGCGCCTGGGGACTGAAGCTTTCTTT. Translated, it gives CASSPGRLGTEAFF. Beyond the CDR3, the reference TRBV5-6 and TRBJ1-1 genes provide the residues; the full variable domain reads: DAGVTQSPTHLIKTRGQQVTLRCSPKSGHDTVSWYQQALGQGPQFIFQYYEEEERQRGNFPDRFSGHQFPNYSSELNVNALLLGDSALYLCASSPGRLGTEAFFGQGTRLTVV.